This T cell receptor (beta chain) was sequenced for a study of blood T cell repertoires in COVID-19. The wider study: Sites in the United States, Italy and Spain provided acute and convalescent COVID-19 samples. From T cells, B-cell-depleted T cells, or PBMCs came the material, which was cDNA or gDNA.

Germline V gives CDR1 SGHKS, CDR2 YYEKEE (reference sequence). V lost 4 bases, J lost 3 bases, and 21 bases stayed unmatched. CDR3 size: 20 residues. Per the authors' pipeline: For nucleated cells, counts were estimated from reference gene primer amplification. Method: immunoSEQ multiplex PCR; TCRdb's copy keeps in-frame clones and lacks some. V and J calls and clone size are copied from that table; D and trimming were computed from the DNA. The data show about 250,000 clones, with more than 65% seen just once and approximately 8% held by the top ten. The chain has TRBV5-5 and TRBJ1-5; 8 positions agree with TRBD1. This clonotype originated in an elderly woman with acute or convalescent COVID-19. Sequenced input: peripheral blood. CDR3 coding DNA: TGTGCCAGCAGCACAGGGACAGGCGGCGCGGAAGATGCGTCCAATCAGCCCCAGCATTTT. It specifies CASSTGTGGAEDASNQPQHF.